Presented here are 20 T cell receptor beta chains from one specimen sequenced in a study of OX40 agonist ivuxolimab in advanced cancers. The method was the immunoSEQ multiplex PCR assay. TCRdb obtained this table from immuneACCESS and retained in-frame rearrangements with V and J assigned. These tables miss some clones; where compared with another copy, unresolved V genes account for less than half of the shortfall, and the remainder is unexplained. The sample table holds 40,000 to 50,000 clones, of which roughly nine tenths were seen once. The ten largest clones capture around half of the sample. The source was CD4+ or CD8+ T cells sorted from blood, collected in a trial of the OX40 agonist ivuxolimab. Receptor source: an adult with an advanced solid tumor such as melanoma, head and neck, liver or kidney cancer.

CDR3 DNA: TGTGCCAGCAGTGTCGAGACAGGGTACAATGAGCAGTTCTTC. Translated, it gives CASSVETGYNEQFF. V is TRBV6-1 and J is TRBJ2-1; 7 positions agree with TRBD1. J lost 4 bases, V lost 4 bases, and 4 bases had no gene match. CDR3 length: 14 residues. Per germline, CDR1 MNHNS and CDR2 SASEGT.

About this clone: The same CDR3 is also encoded by other DNA sequences in this sample. The chain recombines TRBV13 with TRBJ2-7; weak D call: TRBD1 (6 bases). Germline lookup yields CDR1 PRHDT and CDR2 FYEKMQ (reference sequence). CDR3 length equals 22 residues. Trimming pared 1 base from V and 3 bases from J, leaving 34 bases between. As DNA, the CDR3 is TGTGCCAGCAGCTTAGCGGATGGGGTCCACGGACAGTTTTTCTCCCGGGGCTACGAGCAGTACTTC. Protein: CASSLADGVHGQFFSRGYEQYF.

The chain recombines TRBV5-1 with TRBJ2-3; 8 bases match TRBD2. The CDR3 runs 16 residues. The junction had 8 bases not matched to a gene; V was cut back by 0 bases and J by 5 bases. Germline V gives CDR1 SGHRS, CDR2 YFSETQ. This chain's CDR3 is CASSLAISGGGDTQYF. The CDR3 DNA reads as TGCGCCAGCAGCTTGGCCATAAGCGGGGGAGGAGATACGCAGTATTTT.

The V gene is TRBV28, the J gene TRBJ1-5; TRBD1 aligns across 8 bases. This CDR3 is 14 amino acids long. V dropped 3 bases and J dropped 9; count of bases not matched to a gene: 7. Germline CDR1 reads MDHEN; CDR2 reads SYDVKM. Here the CDR3 reads CASSFNTGGWPQHF. DNA of the CDR3: TGTGCCAGCAGTTTCAATACAGGGGGATGGCCCCAGCATTTT.

The chain uses TRBV6-1 and TRBJ2-3, with 8 bases lining up with TRBD1. V gave up 6 bases and J gave up 3 bases; unmatched junction bases: 8. The CDR3 is 15 amino acids. Germline V gene lookup returns CDR1 MNHNS and CDR2 SASEGT. Written as DNA, the CDR3 is TGTGCCAGCAGCCAGGGGGCCTGGAGGACAGATACGCAGTATTTT. This translates into CASSQGAWRTDTQYF.

This chain connects TRBV7-9 to TRBJ2-7; tentative D call: TRBD1 (6 bases). The CDR3 spans 16 residues. CDR1 and CDR2 from the germline V gene are SEHNR and FQNEAQ (reference sequence). With 5 bases removed from V and 2 bases from J, the gap between germline ends came to 19 bases. The CDR3 protein is CASSPPGTSKTYEQYF. In DNA, the CDR3 is TGTGCCAGCAGCCCACCCGGGACATCCAAAACCTACGAGCAGTACTTC.

The chain couples TRBV6-5 to TRBJ2-5; possibly TRBD1 for D (5 bases). Germline CDR1 is MNHEY and CDR2 is SVGAGI. The CDR3 has 14 residues. Deletions cut 6 bases from V and 5 bases from J, with 16 bases between. CDR3: CASSLTGGLETQYF. The DNA of the CDR3 is TGTGCCAGCAGCCTAACAGGTGGGCTGGAGACCCAGTACTTC.

This chain uses TRBV5-4 with TRBJ2-4, with D uncertain. Germline V CDR1 and CDR2: SGHNT, YYREEE (reference sequence). V lost 4 bases to trimming and J lost 0 bases, with 14 bases between them. This CDR3 spans 16 amino acids. CDR3 coding DNA: TGTGCCAGCAGCCCCGATCTGTTAGTAGCCAAAAACATTCAGTACTTC. Translating gives CASSPDLLVAKNIQYF.

This rearrangement joins TRBV11-2 to TRBJ2-4, with D perhaps assigned TRBD1 or TRBD2 (6 bases each). Trimming took off 5 bases at V and 7 bases at J, with 21 bases between the two ends. CDR3 size: 16 residues. Germline CDR1 reads SGHAT; CDR2 reads FQNNGV. The CDR3 protein is CASSPRRITGRNIQYF. The CDR3 coding sequence is TGTGCCAGCAGCCCCCGTCGGATTACAGGGAGGAACATTCAGTACTTC.

The chain couples TRBV9 to TRBJ1-1, with D tentatively TRBD1 (5 bases). V lost 3 bases to trimming and J lost 6 bases, with 18 bases between them. This CDR3 is built from 15 residues. Germline loops: CDR1 SGDLS, CDR2 YYNGEE. The CDR3 nucleotides read TGTGCCAGCAGCGCAGAAAGGGGCGTCACCGCTGAAGCTTTCTTT. Translation gives CASSAERGVTAEAFF.

The genes are TRBV5-1 and TRBJ2-1; D not certain. This CDR3 has 14 residues. V was shortened by 4 bases and J by 1 base, with 9 bases between the two germline ends. CDR1 is SGHRS, CDR2 YFSETQ, per germline. CDR3 loop: CASSQSGSYNEQFF. The CDR3 DNA follows: TGCGCCAGCAGCCAATCCGGATCCTACAATGAGCAGTTCTTC.

CDR3 residues: CASSVGQGTDTQYF. CDR3 coding DNA: TGTGCCAGCAGTGTGGGTCAAGGCACAGATACGCAGTATTTT. The chain employs TRBV2 and TRBJ2-3; D is uncertain. The germline V gene encodes CDR1 SNHLY and CDR2 FYNNEI. The CDR3 contains 14 residues. V shed 4 bases and J shed 1 base, with 9 bases lying between them.

V usage is TRBV4-3 and J usage is TRBJ2-7; the D is unclear. The ends were cut back, 1 base at V and 1 base at J, with 8 bases in the middle. The CDR3 runs 14 residues. Germline V gene lookup returns CDR1 LGHNA and CDR2 YSLEER. This CDR3 is CASSQGMGSYEQYF. The CDR3 nucleotides are TGCGCCAGCAGCCAAGGGATGGGGTCCTACGAGCAGTACTTC.

The V call is TRBV13, the J call TRBJ2-3; D not certain. The V gene lost 3 bases and the J gene lost 1 base, with 5 bases spanning the gap. The CDR3 is 13 amino acids. Germline loops: CDR1 PRHDT, CDR2 FYEKMQ (reference sequence). For the CDR3, the DNA is TGTGCCAGCAGCTTTCAAGGCACAGATACGCAGTATTTT. Its protein is CASSFQGTDTQYF.

This chain uses TRBV6-1 with TRBJ1-2; D remains ambiguous. CDR3 length equals 14 residues. Germline values: CDR1 MNHNS, CDR2 SASEGT. V dropped 2 bases and J dropped 1 base, with 8 bases sitting between them. In DNA form, the CDR3 reads TGTGCCAGCAGTGAATTCTTCATTAACTATGGCTACACCTTC. Translating it yields CASSEFFINYGYTF.

The CDR3 DNA is TGCTCGGGACAGGGTAACTATGGCTACACCTTC. It codes for CSGQGNYGYTF. The chain employs TRBV20-1 and TRBJ1-2, with 9 bases lining up with TRBD1. The CDR3 is made up of 11 amino acids. Germline V gene sequence: CDR1 DFQATT, CDR2 SNEGSKA (reference sequence).

This chain uses TRBV7-9 with TRBJ2-3, with D unresolved. Per the germline V gene, CDR1 is SEHNR and CDR2 is FQNEAQ (reference sequence). CDR3 size: 16 residues. The ends were cut back, 8 bases at V and 0 bases at J, with 18 bases in the middle. The CDR3 loop reads CASAPWRLDSTDTQYF. In DNA form, the CDR3 reads TGTGCCAGCGCCCCATGGCGGCTAGATAGCACAGATACGCAGTATTTT.

The chain uses TRBV2 and TRBJ2-2; either TRBD1 or TRBD2 may fit D (5 bases each). Germline CDR1 and CDR2: SNHLY and FYNNEI. CDR3 length equals 13 residues. Trimming left V 6 bases short and J 9 bases short, with 14 bases between. In DNA, the CDR3 is TGTGCCAGCAGGGGGGAAGGGGCCAGGGAGCTGTTTTTT. Translation gives CASRGEGARELFF.

The chain employs TRBV5-4 and TRBJ1-3, with 7 bases identical to TRBD1. Germline V gene lookup returns CDR1 SGHNT and CDR2 YYREEE (reference sequence). The CDR3 has 16 amino acids. V gave up 4 bases and J gave up 0 bases; unmatched junction bases: 7. This CDR3 reads CASSPGQPDSGNTIYF. The CDR3 nucleotides are TGTGCCAGCAGCCCGGGACAGCCAGACTCTGGAAACACCATATATTTT.

The chain couples TRBV7-2 to TRBJ2-3, with TRBD2 as a possible D gene (6 bases). Trimming cost V 2 bases and J 8 bases, with 11 bases left between them. CDR3 size: 13 residues. Germline-derived CDR1 and CDR2 are SGHTA and FQGNSA. The DNA of the CDR3 is TGTGCCAGCAGCTTATCCGGGGGTGTTACGCAGTATTTT. Translated, it gives CASSLSGGVTQYF.